These 18 T cell receptor beta chains were sequenced from one sample in a study of cytomegalovirus exposure and HLA in healthy donors. 13 Jbeta primers and 60 Vbeta primers were used for the PCR. Clones were sequenced by immunoSEQ multiplex PCR, and TCRdb holds only the in-frame ones, with some missing. This table has about 130,000 clones, roughly 75% appearing once. Sequencing was carried out using PBMCs. The receptors were sampled from a man aged 25 to 40 in good health and CMV-seronegative.

The chain has TRBV15 and TRBJ1-1; D gene uncertain. Trimming removed 1 base from V and 0 bases from J, with 6 bases in between. Germline V gene data show CDR1 as LNHNV and CDR2 as YYDKDF (reference sequence). The CDR3 extends over 14 amino acids. CDR3 sequence: CATSRAGLNTEAFF. The CDR3 bases are TGTGCCACCAGCAGAGCTGGGCTGAACACTGAAGCTTTCTTT.

The V gene is TRBV2, the J gene TRBJ1-2, with D possibly being TRBD1 (5 bases). CDR3 length equals 14 residues. The ends were cut back, 6 bases at V and 2 bases at J, with 13 bases in the middle. Germline loops: CDR1 SNHLY, CDR2 FYNNEI. CDR3 sequence (DNA): TGTGCCAGCAGGAGCAGGGTGATAAACTATGGCTACACCTTC. Its translation is CASRSRVINYGYTF. Based on the CDR3 plus reference TRBV2 and TRBJ1-2, the full variable domain is EPEVTQTPSHQVTQMGQEVILRCVPISNHLYFYWYRQILGQKVEFLVSFYNNEISEKSEIFDDQFSVERPDGSNFTLKIRSTKLEDSAMYFCASRSRVINYGYTFGSGTRLTVV.

The chain couples TRBV19 to TRBJ1-6, with TRBD1 as a possible D gene (6 bases). Germline V lookup: CDR1 LNHDA, CDR2 SQIVND (reference sequence). V dropped 7 bases and J dropped 7 bases, with 14 bases sitting between them. The CDR3 runs 14 residues. CDR3 sequence reads: CASNPTQGNSPLHF. The CDR3 coding sequence is TGTGCCAGTAACCCGACTCAGGGGAATTCACCCCTCCACTTT.

This clone appeared a few times. The chain joins TRBV18 to TRBJ1-4; D is ambiguous. The V end was cut by 2 bases, the J end by 8 bases, with 9 bases between. Germline V gives CDR1 KGHSH, CDR2 LQKENI. The CDR3 spans 13 residues. As DNA, the CDR3 is TGTGCCAGCTCACCAGGGAGCGGAGAAAAACTGTTTTTT. Its protein product is CASSPGSGEKLFF.

This clone occurred a few times. The genes are TRBV7-9 and TRBJ2-5; 11 nucleotides match TRBD1. The germline gives CDR1 SEHNR, CDR2 FQNEAQ (reference sequence). V was clipped by 5 bases and J by 3 bases; unmatched bases: 2. The CDR3 is 14 amino acids. The CDR3 DNA is TGTGCCAGCAGCCCGGGACAGGGGGAAGAGACCCAGTACTTC. Translating gives CASSPGQGEETQYF.

V gene TRBV19 combines with J gene TRBJ1-1, with TRBD1 matching 7 bases. Unmatched junction bases numbered 25, after V lost 5 bases and J lost 10 bases. The CDR3 loop spans 18 amino acids. The germline V gene encodes CDR1 LNHDA and CDR2 SQIVND (reference sequence). The CDR3, as DNA: TGTGCCAGTAGTTTCAACAGGGGACGAGGGAGCAGATCCCTGTCAGCTTTCTTT. As protein: CASSFNRGRGSRSLSAFF.

V is TRBV10-3 and J is TRBJ2-5; D perhaps matches TRBD2 (5 bases). This CDR3 is 12 amino acids long. V was shortened by 10 bases and J by 3 bases, with 12 bases between the two germline ends. Germline-derived CDR1 and CDR2 are ENHRY and SYGVKD. For the CDR3, the DNA is TGTGCCACCCGGGCCGGGGAAGAGACCCAGTACTTC. Encoded protein: CATRAGEETQYF.

The chain carries TRBV6-5 and TRBJ2-7, with D possibly TRBD2 on 6 matching bases. The CDR3 is made up of 13 amino acids. Between the trimmed V and J ends, which lost 6 bases and 3 bases, there was a span of 12 bases. The V gene's germline CDR1 is MNHEY and CDR2 SVGAGI. CDR3 DNA sequence: TGTGCCAGCAGCCTCGGGGGAAACTACGAGCAGTACTTC. Its translation is CASSLGGNYEQYF.

This clone was counted a single time. V is TRBV7-2 and J is TRBJ1-5; a possible D gene is TRBD1 (5 bases). The germline CDR1 and CDR2 sequences are SGHTA and FQGNSA. V dropped 1 base and J dropped 6 bases, with 13 bases sitting between them. This CDR3 region has 15 residues. Written as DNA, the CDR3 is TGTGCCAGCAGCTTAGGTGGCAGGGAAGGTCAGCCCCAGCATTTT. Its protein product is CASSLGGREGQPQHF.

The chain recombines TRBV30 with TRBJ2-3, with D unclear. The V end lost 0 bases, the J end lost 4 bases, and 5 bases lay between the germline ends. CDR3 size: 12 residues. Germline loops: CDR1 GTSNPN, CDR2 SVGIG (reference sequence). CDR3 nucleotides: TGTGCCTGGAGTGTATCTTCAGATACGCAGTATTTT. As protein: CAWSVSSDTQYF.

This rearrangement joins TRBV5-1 to TRBJ2-3; TRBD1 matches 8 bases. Germline CDR1 and CDR2: SGHRS and YFSETQ. The CDR3 sequence is 15 residues long. J lost 4 bases, V lost 0 bases, and 4 bases had no gene match. The CDR3 nucleotides are TGCGCCAGCAGCTTGGCAGGGGGCTTCCCAGATACGCAGTATTTT. This sequence encodes CASSLAGGFPDTQYF. Supplemented by reference TRBV5-1 and TRBJ2-3, the full variable domain reads KAGVTQTPRYLIKTRGQQVTLSCSPISGHRSVSWYQQTPGQGLQFLFEYFSETQRNKGNFPGRFSGRQFSNSRSEMNVSTLELGDSALYLCASSLAGGFPDTQYFGPGTRLTVL.

The chain uses TRBV29-1 and TRBJ2-5; 11 bases are a match to TRBD2. This CDR3 comprises 15 residues. The trim removed 6 bases at V and 3 bases at J, leaving 9 bases unmatched. Germline CDR1 is SQVTM and CDR2 is ANQGSEA. The DNA for the CDR3 is TGCAGCGTGCTCGGACTAGCGGGTGCTGAAGAGACCCAGTACTTC. This codes for CSVLGLAGAEETQYF. The entire variable domain, with the rest obtained from reference TRBV29-1 and TRBJ2-5, is as follows: SAVISQKPSRDICQRGTSLTIQCQVDSQVTMMFWYRQQPGQSLTLIATANQGSEATYESGFVIDKFPISRPNLTFSTLTVSNMSPEDSSIYLCSVLGLAGAEETQYFGPGTRLLVL.

This clone came up many times. The chain links TRBV19 to TRBJ1-5; D not certain. V was cut by 1 base and J by 3 bases, with 10 bases left in between. Germline lookup yields CDR1 LNHDA and CDR2 SQIVND (reference sequence). CDR3 length equals 15 residues. CDR3 coding DNA: TGTGCCAGTAGTATAGTGGGAGGGCCCAATCAGCCCCAGCATTTT. Residues: CASSIVGGPNQPQHF. The whole variable domain, filled in from reference TRBV19 and TRBJ1-5, reads DGGITQSPKYLFRKEGQNVTLSCEQNLNHDAMYWYRQDPGQGLRLIYYSQIVNDFQKGDIAEGYSVSREKKESFPLTVTSAQKNPTAFYLCASSIVGGPNQPQHFGDGTRLSIL.

A single count supports this clone. The chain has TRBV5-4 and TRBJ1-2, with a tentative D call TRBD1 (5 bases). The CDR3 spans 12 residues. V lost 4 bases, J lost 8 bases, and 12 bases lay in between. Germline V gene data show CDR1 as SGHNT and CDR2 as YYREEE (reference sequence). This CDR3 is CASSITREGYTF. The CDR3 DNA is TGTGCCAGCAGCATTACCAGGGAAGGCTACACCTTC.

This clone came up a few times. The gene calls are TRBV7-2 and TRBJ2-1, with a weak D call TRBD1 (7 bases). V lost 5 bases and J lost 14, with 22 bases in between. In germline, CDR1 is SGHTA, CDR2 FQGNSA. The CDR3 runs to 14 residues. The CDR3 region has the DNA TGTGCCAGCAGCAGAGGCCCCCAGGGGGAGGTTGAGTTCTTC. Amino acid sequence: CASSRGPQGEVEFF.

The genes are TRBV27 and TRBJ1-1; 7 bases align to TRBD1. CDR3 length equals 13 residues. Germline CDR1 MNHEY, CDR2 SMNVEV (reference sequence). V dropped 4 bases and J dropped 6; count of bases not matched to a gene: 5. CDR3 in amino acids: CASSSNRGAEAFF. The DNA of the CDR3 is TGTGCCAGCAGTTCCAACAGGGGCGCTGAAGCTTTCTTT.

V gene TRBV2 combines with J gene TRBJ2-4; 10 bases map to TRBD1. Germline V gives CDR1 SNHLY, CDR2 FYNNEI. The CDR3 loop spans 14 amino acids. J was trimmed by 9 bases and V by 7 bases; bases with no gene match: 9. The CDR3: CASTHGTGESIQYF. The CDR3 coding sequence is TGTGCCAGCACCCATGGGACAGGGGAGAGCATTCAGTACTTC.

The rearrangement links TRBV4-1 to TRBJ1-1, with unresolved D. Trimming took 0 bases from V and 4 from J, leaving 6 bases between them. Per germline, CDR1 MGHRA and CDR2 YSYEKL. The CDR3 has 13 amino acids. In nucleotides, the CDR3 is TGCGCCAGCAGCCAAGATCCAATCACTGAAGCTTTCTTT. It encodes CASSQDPITEAFF.